These T cell receptor beta chains were read from a single sample in a study of blood T cell repertoires in COVID-19. Sequencing was performed with immunoSEQ multiplex PCR; in TCRdb, only in-frame clones are kept and a portion is missing. The sample has about 250,000 clones, more than 75% seen once. The sequenced sample was PBMCs or T cells enriched from blood (not recorded which). The receptors here all came from a young man who had recovered from COVID-19. Both conserved end residues are part of each CDR3. D genes are given only for firm matches. Not every row has a clone size; where given, it reads once, few, many or a size class.

j_call clone_size v_call d_call cdr3_nt cdr3_aa
TRBJ1-6 - TRBV6-5 - TGTGCCAGCAGCTTCCAGGATCGCAATTCACCCCTCCACTTT CASSFQDRNSPLHF
TRBJ2-2 - TRBV5-1 - TGCGCCAGCAGCTTGGACTCGTTGGCGAACACCGGGGAGCTGTTTTTT CASSLDSLANTGELFF
TRBJ2-7 few TRBV11-3 TRBD1 TGTGCCAGCAGCCGAGGGGGCAGCTCCTACGAGCAGTACTTC CASSRGGSSYEQYF
TRBJ2-1 - TRBV6-1 TRBD1 TGTGCCGGCAGTGAAGGACAGGGTACCTTCCCGTTCTTC CAGSEGQGTFPFF
TRBJ2-5 - TRBV30 TRBD2 TGTGCCTGGAGGGGAGCGGGAGCGGGAGAGACCCAGTACTTC CAWRGAGAGETQYF
TRBJ1-2 - TRBV6-1 - TGTGCCAGCAGTGACAGGGTCTACTCCGTTTATGGCTACACCTTC CASSDRVYSVYGYTF
TRBJ1-3 - TRBV7-6 - TGTGCCAGCAGCTTACTTCAGAACTCTGGAAACACCATATATTTT CASSLLQNSGNTIYF
TRBJ2-3 - TRBV10-1 TRBD2 TGCGCCAGCAGTGAATTGAGGCGGGGGGGTTCGGATACGCAGTATTTT CASSELRRGGSDTQYF
TRBJ1-4 few TRBV9 TRBD1 TGTGCCAGCAGCGCAGGGGGCTGGGATGAAAAACTGTTTTTT CASSAGGWDEKLFF
TRBJ2-2 - TRBV27 - TGTGCCAGCAGCCTGAGAAGATCCGGGGAGCTGTTTTTT CASSLRRSGELFF
TRBJ2-4 - TRBV19 - TGTGCCAGTAGTATTTGGGAGACCAAAAACATTCAGTACTTC CASSIWETKNIQYF
TRBJ2-3 - TRBV5-1 TRBD2 TGCGCCAGCAGCTCGGTAGCGGGAGGTACAGATACGCAGTATTTT CASSSVAGGTDTQYF
TRBJ1-1 - TRBV4-2 TRBD1 TGTGCCAGCAGCCAAGCCGGGGTTACAGGGGGCACTGAAGCTTTCTTT CASSQAGVTGGTEAFF
TRBJ1-3 - TRBV11-3 - TGTGCCAGCAGCTCCCGGGACACGATACTCTCTGGAAACACCATATATTTT CASSSRDTILSGNTIYF
TRBJ2-1 - TRBV10-2 - TGCGCCAGCAGTGGGCAGGGGATTGGGGATGAGCAGTTCTTC CASSGQGIGDEQFF
TRBJ2-2 - TRBV5-4 TRBD1 TGTGCCAGTCGGGACAGGGGAAACACCGGGGAGCTGTTTTTT CASRDRGNTGELFF
TRBJ2-1 - TRBV10-1 TRBD2 TGCGCCAGCAGTGGTTCCTTAACAACTAGCGGGAAGTTCAATGAGCAGTTCTTC CASSGSLTTSGKFNEQFF
TRBJ1-2 - TRBV5-5 TRBD1 TGTGCCAGCAGCCGTGATTCAGGGGGCTATGGCTACACCTTC CASSRDSGGYGYTF
TRBJ1-6 - TRBV7-2 - TGTGCCAGCAGCTGGACAGAATTTGCTTCACCCCTCCACTTT CASSWTEFASPLHF
TRBJ1-6 once TRBV3-1/TRBV3-2 - TGTGCCAGCAGCCAAGAGGGGCGCATGAATAATTCACCCCTCCACTTT CASSQEGRMNNSPLHF
TRBJ2-1 - TRBV6-5 TRBD2 TGTGCCAGCAGAAAGAGCGGGGGGTCCCGCAATGAGCAGTTCTTC CASRKSGGSRNEQFF
TRBJ2-7 - TRBV3-1/TRBV3-2 TRBD1 TGTGCCAGCAGCCAAGCTAGGGACAGGTTCCGGTACTTC CASSQARDRFRYF
TRBJ1-4 once TRBV2 - TGTGCCAGCTTTATACGCGAGGGAGCTAATGAAAAACTGTTTTTT CASFIREGANEKLFF
TRBJ1-1 - TRBV5-1 TRBD1 TGCGCCAGCAGCGGGGGGACAGGGGTGAACACTGAAGCTTTCTTT CASSGGTGVNTEAFF
TRBJ2-1 - TRBV5-5 TRBD1 TGTGCCAGCAGCCACTCCGGGACAGGGGGGTACAATGAGCAGTTCTTC CASSHSGTGGYNEQFF
TRBJ1-5 few TRBV7-2 TRBD1 TGTGCCAGCAGCTCCGGGACAGAACGATATAGCAATCAGCCCCAGCATTTT CASSSGTERYSNQPQHF
TRBJ2-2 - TRBV14 - TGTGCCAGCAGTCCCTGGGCCGGAGGAACCGGGGAGCTGTTTTTT CASSPWAGGTGELFF
TRBJ2-7 - TRBV5-1 TRBD2 TGCGCCAGCAGACCCACCGGGACTAGCTGGTACGAGCAGTACTTC CASRPTGTSWYEQYF
TRBJ1-2 once TRBV5-4 - TGTGCCAGCAGCTTGGCGGACACGGAAGGCTACACCTTC CASSLADTEGYTF
TRBJ2-2 - TRBV19 - TGTGCCAGTAGGCCTGGAGCGGGCACCGGGGAGCTGTTTTTT CASRPGAGTGELFF
TRBJ2-3 - TRBV7-6 - TGTGCCAGCAGCCACGTACTGGATACGCAGTATTTT CASSHVLDTQYF
TRBJ2-2 - TRBV10-2 - TGCGCCAGCAGTGAGTCTGGGGGGGCTCGGACCGGGGAGCTGTTTTTT CASSESGGARTGELFF
TRBJ1-4 - TRBV5-1 - TGCGCCAGCAGCTTACAGGGCACTAATGAAAAACTGTTTTTT CASSLQGTNEKLFF
TRBJ1-1 - TRBV5-5 - TGTGCCAGCAGCTTGCCAGGGAATCTTCAATTAGCTGAAGCTTTCTTT CASSLPGNLQLAEAFF
TRBJ2-4 - TRBV11-2 - TGTGCCAGCAGCTTAGGGACACCCCGGGACATTCAGTACTTC CASSLGTPRDIQYF